Listed below are T cell receptor beta chains from one sample, sequenced in a study of OX40 agonist ivuxolimab in advanced cancers. Clones were read by immunoSEQ multiplex PCR, and TCRdb kept only the in-frame ones, dropping some. Counted here are around 100,000 clones, approximately 95% occurring once; the ten biggest clones make up approximately 2%. The material was CD4+ or CD8+ T cells sorted from blood, obtained in a trial of the OX40 agonist ivuxolimab. These receptors originate from an adult with an advanced solid tumor such as melanoma, head and neck, liver or kidney cancer. Both conserved end residues are part of each CDR3. The D gene is left open where the match is weak. The listing skips clone size in some rows; elsewhere it reads once, few, many or a size class.

>.|TRBJ1-2|TRBV2|once|15
TGTGCCAGCAGTGAAGCGCAAATAAAAGTGTCTGGCTACACCTTC
CASSEAQIKVSGYTF
>TRBD2|TRBJ2-1|TRBV2|.|15
TGTGCCAGCAGGGGACTAGCGGAGGAATACAATGAGCAGTTCTTC
CASRGLAEEYNEQFF
>.|TRBJ1-5|TRBV6-6|.|12
TGTGCCAGCAGTTACTCACGACAGCCCCAGCATTTT
CASSYSRQPQHF
>.|TRBJ1-5|TRBV7-6|.|16
TGTGCCAGCAGCTTATCGACAGGACAAAGCAATCAGCCCCAGCATTTT
CASSLSTGQSNQPQHF
>.|TRBJ1-1|TRBV7-6|.|15
TGTGCCAGCAGCTTAGGACCGGACAGGAACACTGAAGCTTTCTTT
CASSLGPDRNTEAFF
>.|TRBJ2-7|TRBV7-9|.|14
TGTGCCAGCAGCCTCCGGGGACCGGGATACGAGCAGTACTTC
CASSLRGPGYEQYF
>TRBD2|TRBJ2-1|TRBV9|.|14
TGTGCCAGCAGTCGGGAGGGGGTCTACAATGAGCAGTTCTTC
CASSREGVYNEQFF
>TRBD1|TRBJ2-1|TRBV7-8|.|15
TGTGCCATCCATATCCGGGACAGGGTTCACAATGAGCAGTTCTTC
CAIHIRDRVHNEQFF
>TRBD1|TRBJ1-1|TRBV19|.|14
TGTGCCAGCACGTGGACAGGGCCTGGCACTGAAGCTTTCTTT
CASTWTGPGTEAFF
>.|TRBJ2-2|TRBV7-6|.|15
TGTGCCAGCAGCTTAGAGCCGGCGAACACCGGGGAGCTGTTTTTT
CASSLEPANTGELFF
>.|TRBJ1-6|TRBV19|once|12
TGTGCCAGTAGAGGGGGGGCCTCACCCCTCCACTTT
CASRGGASPLHF
>TRBD1|TRBJ1-5|TRBV27|.|15
TGTGCCAGCAGTGAGAGGACAGGTCCTAATCAGCCCCAGCATTTT
CASSERTGPNQPQHF
>.|TRBJ2-5|TRBV6-1|.|13
TGTGCCAGCAGTGAAGCGCTCCGGGAGACCCAGTACTTC
CASSEALRETQYF
>TRBD1|TRBJ1-2|TRBV19|.|13
TGTGCCACCCGGACAGGTGTTGGGGATGGCTACACCTTC
CATRTGVGDGYTF
>TRBD1|TRBJ2-1|TRBV19|.|13
TGTGCCAGTAGCCCGACAGGGTACAATGAGCAGTTCTTC
CASSPTGYNEQFF
>TRBD1|TRBJ2-7|TRBV7-9|once|14
TGTGCCAGCAGCGTGACAGGGGCCGACTACGAGCAGTACTTC
CASSVTGADYEQYF
>.|TRBJ2-7|TRBV4-3|.|13
TGCGCCAGCAGCCAACGCATCGAATACGAGCAGTACTTC
CASSQRIEYEQYF
>TRBD2|TRBJ2-7|TRBV27|.|14
TGTGCCAGCAGTTACTTAGCGGGAGAGGACGAGCAGTACTTC
CASSYLAGEDEQYF
>TRBD1|TRBJ1-1|TRBV29-1|.|12
TGCAGCGTTGAAGATCAGGGGGCGGAAGCTTTCTTT
CSVEDQGAEAFF
>TRBD2|TRBJ2-7|TRBV4-3|.|15
TGCGCCAGCAGCCAAGATAGCGGGAGCGGCTACGAGCAGTACTTC
CASSQDSGSGYEQYF
>TRBD1|TRBJ1-2|TRBV28|.|13
TGTGCCATCCTTGACAGGGGCGGCTATGGCTACACCTTC
CAILDRGGYGYTF
>.|TRBJ1-1|TRBV6-5|.|13
TGTGCCAGCAGCTACAGGGACGGGACTGAAGCTTTCTTT
CASSYRDGTEAFF
>.|TRBJ1-1|TRBV27|.|16
TGTGCCAGCAGTCCGTACTGGGGACCCAGGAACACTGAAGCTTTCTTT
CASSPYWGPRNTEAFF
>.|TRBJ2-7|TRBV5-4|once|12
TGTGCCTGTTCTGGGGGGGGCGGCGAGCAGTACTTC
CACSGGGGEQYF
>.|TRBJ2-1|TRBV27|.|11
TGTGCCAGCAGTGCTTACAATGAGCAGTTCTTC
CASSAYNEQFF
>.|TRBJ2-5|TRBV15|.|16
TGTGCCACCAGCAGTCCCATGGCTCTAAACCAAGAGACCCAGTACTTC
CATSSPMALNQETQYF